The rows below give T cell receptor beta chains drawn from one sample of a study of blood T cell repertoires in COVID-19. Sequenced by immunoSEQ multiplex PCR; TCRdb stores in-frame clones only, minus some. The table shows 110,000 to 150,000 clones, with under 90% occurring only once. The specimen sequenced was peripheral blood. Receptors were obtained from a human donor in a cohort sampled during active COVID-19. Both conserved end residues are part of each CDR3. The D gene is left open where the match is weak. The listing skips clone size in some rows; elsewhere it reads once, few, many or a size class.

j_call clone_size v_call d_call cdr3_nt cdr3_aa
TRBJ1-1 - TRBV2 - TGTGCCAGCAGCGTTACAGGGATAGCTGAAGCTTTCTTT CASSVTGIAEAFF
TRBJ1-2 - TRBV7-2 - TGTGCCAGCAGATTGGACGGGAGGGGCTACACCTTC CASRLDGRGYTF
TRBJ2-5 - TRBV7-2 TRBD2 TGTGCCAGCAGCTTACGGCGGGAGGGCGGTGAGACCCAGTACTTC CASSLRREGGETQYF
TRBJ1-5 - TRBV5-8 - TGTGCCAGCAGCCTGGAGGGGCTTCCCGGGTTGCAGCCCCAGCATTTT CASSLEGLPGLQPQHF
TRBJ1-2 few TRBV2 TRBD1 TGTGCCAGCAGACCTCCGTGGACAGGGGGAGGCTATGGCTACACCTTC CASRPPWTGGGYGYTF
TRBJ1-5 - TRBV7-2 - TGTGCCAGCAGCTTAGGGGGGGGGTTTCAGCCCCAGCATTTT CASSLGGGFQPQHF
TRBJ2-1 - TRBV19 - TGTGCCAGTAGTATATACTCGGGGGAGCAGTTCTTC CASSIYSGEQFF
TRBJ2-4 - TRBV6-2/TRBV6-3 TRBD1 TGTGCCAGCAGTTACGGACAGGGGGGAGCCAAAAACATTCAGTACTTC CASSYGQGGAKNIQYF
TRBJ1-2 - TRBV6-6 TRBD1 TGTGCCAGCAGTTACGGACAGGGCGGCTATGGCTACACCTTC CASSYGQGGYGYTF
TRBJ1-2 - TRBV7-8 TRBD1 TGTGCCAGCAGCCACCCGGACAGGGGGCATGGCTACACCTTC CASSHPDRGHGYTF
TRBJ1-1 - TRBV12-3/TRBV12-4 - TGTGCCAGCAGTTTTTGGCAGAACACTGAAGCTTTCTTT CASSFWQNTEAFF
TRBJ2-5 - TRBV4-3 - TGCGCCAGCAGCCAAGATTCCAACGATAACACCCAAGAGACCCAGTACTTC CASSQDSNDNTQETQYF
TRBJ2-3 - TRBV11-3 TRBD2 TGTGCCAGCAGCCGACGACTGAGCGGGGGAGATACGCAGTATTTT CASSRRLSGGDTQYF
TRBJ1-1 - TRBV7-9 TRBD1 TGTGCCAGCACATATGACAGGGGGAACACTGAAGCTTTCTTT CASTYDRGNTEAFF
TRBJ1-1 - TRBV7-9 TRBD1 TGTGCCAGCAGCATCGACAGGGGCTTTGAAGCTTTCTTT CASSIDRGFEAFF
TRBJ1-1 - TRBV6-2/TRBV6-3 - TGTGCCAGCAGTTACATGGGTTACAGGGAGAGGTCTTACGAAGCTTTCTTT CASSYMGYRERSYEAFF
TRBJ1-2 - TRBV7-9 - TGTGCCAGCAGCACTGACAGAACGCCTGGTGGCTACACCTTC CASSTDRTPGGYTF
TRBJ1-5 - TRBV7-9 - TGTGCCAGCAGCTTTGAGGGGGTCAATCAGCCCCAGCATTTT CASSFEGVNQPQHF
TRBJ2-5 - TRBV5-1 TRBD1 TGCGCCAGCAGCGGGGGACAGGGACCCCAAGAGACCCAGTACTTC CASSGGQGPQETQYF
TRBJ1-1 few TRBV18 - TGTGCCAGCTCGCCTCAGGGGAACACTGAAGCTTTCTTT CASSPQGNTEAFF
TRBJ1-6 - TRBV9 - TGTGCCAGCAGCGTAGGGGGAGGAGGAGAATCACCCCTCCACTTT CASSVGGGGESPLHF
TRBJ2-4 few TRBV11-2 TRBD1 TGTGCCAGCAGTTGGGGACAGGAGATAGCCAAAAACATTCAGTACTTC CASSWGQEIAKNIQYF
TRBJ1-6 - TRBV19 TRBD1 TGTGCCAGTAGACCCGAGGACAGGCGTAATTCACCCCTCCACTTT CASRPEDRRNSPLHF
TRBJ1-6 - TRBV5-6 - TGTGCCAGCAGCTTGGGCGACTCGGCACTTCTTTCACCCCTCCACTTT CASSLGDSALLSPLHF
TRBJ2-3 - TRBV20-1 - TGCAGTGCTAGTGGTGTCGGCACAGATACGCAGTATTTT CSASGVGTDTQYF
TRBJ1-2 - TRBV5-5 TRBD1 TGTGCCAGCAGCCACAGGGGAGACTATGGCTACACCTTC CASSHRGDYGYTF
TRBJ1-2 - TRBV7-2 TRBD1 TGTGCCAGCAGCTCCAGCCCCTCAGGGGGCGGAGAGTCGGGCTACACCTTC CASSSSPSGGGESGYTF
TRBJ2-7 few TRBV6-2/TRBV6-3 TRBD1 TGTGCCAGCAGTTACTCGGGACAGGGTCCCTACGAGCAGTACTTC CASSYSGQGPYEQYF
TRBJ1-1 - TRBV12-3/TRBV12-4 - TGTGCCAGCAGACGAGGGGGGGGCACTGAAGCTTTCTTT CASRRGGGTEAFF
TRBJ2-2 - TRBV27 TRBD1 TGTGCCAGCATTCCCACCGGGACAGGGAACACCGGGGAGCTGTTTTTT CASIPTGTGNTGELFF
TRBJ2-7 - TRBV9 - TGTGCCAGCAGCCCTCGTGCAGGGCCCTACGAGCAGTACTTC CASSPRAGPYEQYF
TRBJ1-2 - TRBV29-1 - TGCAGCGTTGAAGACCAGTCTTATGGCTACACCTTC CSVEDQSYGYTF
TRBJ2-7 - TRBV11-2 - TGTGCCAGCAGCTTAGATCTTGCCAAGAGAGAGCAGTACTTC CASSLDLAKREQYF
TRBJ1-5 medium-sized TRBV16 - TGTGCCAGCAGCGAAGATCAAGCTCCGAATCAGCCCCAGCATTTT CASSEDQAPNQPQHF
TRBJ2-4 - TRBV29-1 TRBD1 TGCAGCGCTACAGGGGGCGCCGGATACATTCAGTACTTC CSATGGAGYIQYF
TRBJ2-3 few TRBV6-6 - TGTGCCAGCAGTTACCAGGGTGGCACAGATACGCAGTATTTT CASSYQGGTDTQYF
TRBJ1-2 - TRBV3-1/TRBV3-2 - TGTGCCAGCAGCCAAGGCCGGGGAAGCTATGGCTACACCTTC CASSQGRGSYGYTF
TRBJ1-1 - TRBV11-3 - TGTGCCAGCAGCCTAAGTGGAGGGGTTACTGAAGCTTTCTTT CASSLSGGVTEAFF
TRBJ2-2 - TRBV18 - TGTGCCAGCTCACCCCAGTACACCGGGGAGCTGTTTTTT CASSPQYTGELFF
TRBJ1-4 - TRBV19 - TGTGCCAGTAGTACGACGGGAAATGAAAAACTGTTTTTT CASSTTGNEKLFF
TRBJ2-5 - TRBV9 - TGTGCCAGCAGCGCCACCCGAGGCGGGCTAAGTAGGGAGACCCAGTACTTC CASSATRGGLSRETQYF
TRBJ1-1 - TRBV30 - TGTGCCTGCACAAGTTCGGGTGACACTGAAGCTTTCTTT CACTSSGDTEAFF
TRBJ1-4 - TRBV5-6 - TGTGCCAGCAGCTCCGTCAGGGGCAGGGGTAATGAAAAACTGTTTTTT CASSSVRGRGNEKLFF
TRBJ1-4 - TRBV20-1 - TGCAGTGCTAGTGGGGACAAAGATGAAAAACTGTTTTTT CSASGDKDEKLFF
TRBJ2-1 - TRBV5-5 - TGTGCCAGCAGCAACCGTCCTAGCAATGAGCAGTTCTTC CASSNRPSNEQFF
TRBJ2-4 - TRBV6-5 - TGTGCCAGCAGTTATCTACCGGGAAACATTCAGTACTTC CASSYLPGNIQYF
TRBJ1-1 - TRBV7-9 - TGTGCCAGCAGCTCGCCGGGACACCTCATGAACACTGAAGCTTTCTTT CASSSPGHLMNTEAFF
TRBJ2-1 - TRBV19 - TGTGCCAGTAGTCCCATGCGGCTCAATGAGCAGTTCTTC CASSPMRLNEQFF